Included here is one T cell receptor (beta chain) sequence, with context. Its antigen is still unknown. This CDR3 is built from 15 residues. With V trimmed by 3 bases and J by 7 bases, 8 bases remained unmatched. Germline CDR1 reads LNHDA; CDR2 reads SQIVND (reference sequence). The study ran its PCR with 60 Vbeta and 13 Jbeta primers. As processed by the authors: Some 11 million of the 80 million or so unique TCR beta chains counted in a later analysis were shared. Clones were read by immunoSEQ multiplex PCR, and TCRdb kept only the in-frame ones, dropping some. V and J calls and clone size follow that table, whereas D and trimming were derived from the DNA. The sample holds around 50,000 clones. This record belongs to a study of cytomegalovirus exposure and HLA in healthy donors. Study-wide results and limits: Whilst most TCR sequences proved rare, a subset of public TCRs occurred across many donors.

The sample comprised PBMCs. This chain connects TRBV19 to TRBJ2-1; 8 bases are shared with TRBD1. The TCR originated in a male donor in good health and CMV-seropositive. For the CDR3, the DNA is TGTGCCAGTAGTATCAGGGGGCCTTCCCGTAATGAGCAGTTCTTC. It encodes CASSIRGPSRNEQFF.